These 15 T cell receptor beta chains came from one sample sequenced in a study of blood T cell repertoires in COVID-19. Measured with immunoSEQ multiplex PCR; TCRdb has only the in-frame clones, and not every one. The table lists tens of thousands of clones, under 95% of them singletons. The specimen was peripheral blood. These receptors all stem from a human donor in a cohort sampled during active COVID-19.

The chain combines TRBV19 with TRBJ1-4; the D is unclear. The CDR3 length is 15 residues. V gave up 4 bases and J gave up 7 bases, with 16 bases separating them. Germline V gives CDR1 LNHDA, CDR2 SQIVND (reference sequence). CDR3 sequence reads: CASSNTGSAGEKLFF. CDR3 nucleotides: TGTGCCAGTAGTAACACGGGATCCGCGGGTGAAAAACTGTTTTTT.

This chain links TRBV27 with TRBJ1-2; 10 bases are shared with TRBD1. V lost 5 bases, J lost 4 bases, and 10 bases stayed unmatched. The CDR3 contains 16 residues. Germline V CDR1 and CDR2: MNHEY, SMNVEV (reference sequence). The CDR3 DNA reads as TGTGCCAGCAGTCGGACAGGGGGAAATGGTATCTATGGCTACACCTTC. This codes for CASSRTGGNGIYGYTF.

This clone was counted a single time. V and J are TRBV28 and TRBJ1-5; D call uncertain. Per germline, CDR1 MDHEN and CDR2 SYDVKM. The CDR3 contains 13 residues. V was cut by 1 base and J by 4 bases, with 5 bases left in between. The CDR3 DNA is TGTGCCAGCAGTTTATCCAGGAATCAGCCCCAGCATTTT. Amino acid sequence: CASSLSRNQPQHF.

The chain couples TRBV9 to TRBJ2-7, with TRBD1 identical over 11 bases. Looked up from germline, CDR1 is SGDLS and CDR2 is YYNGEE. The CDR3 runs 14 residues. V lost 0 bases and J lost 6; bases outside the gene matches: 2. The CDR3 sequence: CASSVADRGREQYF. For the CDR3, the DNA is TGTGCCAGCAGCGTAGCGGACAGGGGGCGCGAGCAGTACTTC.

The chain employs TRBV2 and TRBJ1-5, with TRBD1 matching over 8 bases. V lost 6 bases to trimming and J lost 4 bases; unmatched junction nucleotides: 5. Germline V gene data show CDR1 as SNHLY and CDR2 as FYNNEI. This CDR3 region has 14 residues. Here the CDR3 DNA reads TGTGCCAGCAGATCAGGGGGCAGGAATCAGCCCCAGCATTTT. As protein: CASRSGGRNQPQHF.

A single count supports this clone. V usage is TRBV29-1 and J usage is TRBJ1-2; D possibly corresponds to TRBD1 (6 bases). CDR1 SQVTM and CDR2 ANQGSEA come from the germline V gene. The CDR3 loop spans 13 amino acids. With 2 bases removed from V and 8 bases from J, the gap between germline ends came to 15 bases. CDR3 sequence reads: CSVEPANTGGYTF. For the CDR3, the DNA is TGCAGCGTTGAACCTGCCAACACAGGGGGCTACACCTTC.

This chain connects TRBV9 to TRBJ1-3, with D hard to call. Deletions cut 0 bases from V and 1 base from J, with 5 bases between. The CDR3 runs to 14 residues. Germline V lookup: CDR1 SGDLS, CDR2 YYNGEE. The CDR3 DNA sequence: TGTGCCAGCAGCGTAGGGGAGTCTGGAAACACCATATATTTT. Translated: CASSVGESGNTIYF.

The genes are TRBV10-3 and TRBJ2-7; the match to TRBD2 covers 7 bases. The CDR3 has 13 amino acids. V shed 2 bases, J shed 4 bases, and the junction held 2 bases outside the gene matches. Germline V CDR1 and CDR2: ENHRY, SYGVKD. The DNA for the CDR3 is TGTGCCATCAGTGAGGTGGGGGGGTACGAGCAGTACTTC. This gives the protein CAISEVGGYEQYF.

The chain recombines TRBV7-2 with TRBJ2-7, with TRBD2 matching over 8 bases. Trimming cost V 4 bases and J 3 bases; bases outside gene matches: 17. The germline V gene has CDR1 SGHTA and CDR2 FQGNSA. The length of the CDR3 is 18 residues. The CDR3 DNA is TGTGCCAGCAGCTCCTATCCCCCGCGGAAGGCGGGAGGCTACGAGCAGTACTTC. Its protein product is CASSSYPPRKAGGYEQYF.

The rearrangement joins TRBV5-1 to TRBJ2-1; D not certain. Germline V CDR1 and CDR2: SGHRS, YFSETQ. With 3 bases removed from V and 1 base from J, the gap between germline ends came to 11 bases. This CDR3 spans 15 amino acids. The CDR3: CASSSTGPSYNEQFF. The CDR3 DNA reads TGCGCCAGCAGCTCTACTGGGCCTTCCTACAATGAGCAGTTCTTC.

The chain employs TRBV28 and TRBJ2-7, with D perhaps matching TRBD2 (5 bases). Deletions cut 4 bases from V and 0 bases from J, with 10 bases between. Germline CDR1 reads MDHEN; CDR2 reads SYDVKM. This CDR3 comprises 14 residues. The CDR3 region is CASSYVAGSYEQYF. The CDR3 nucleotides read TGTGCCAGCAGTTACGTCGCGGGCTCCTACGAGCAGTACTTC.

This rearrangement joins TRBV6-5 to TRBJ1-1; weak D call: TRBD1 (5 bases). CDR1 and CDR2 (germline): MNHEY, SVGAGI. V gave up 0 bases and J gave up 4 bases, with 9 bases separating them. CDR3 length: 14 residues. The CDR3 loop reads CASSYSSRVTEAFF. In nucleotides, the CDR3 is TGTGCCAGCAGTTACTCCTCCAGGGTCACTGAAGCTTTCTTT.

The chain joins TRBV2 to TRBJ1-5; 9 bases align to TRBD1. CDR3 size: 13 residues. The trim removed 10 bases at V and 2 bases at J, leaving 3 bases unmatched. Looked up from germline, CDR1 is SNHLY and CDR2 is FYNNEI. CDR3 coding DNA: TGTGCCACCCGGGACAGGGGCAATCAGCCCCAGCATTTT. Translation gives CATRDRGNQPQHF.

CDR3 in DNA: TGTGCCAGCAGCAATCCCCCGAACCACAGGGAGCAAGCCCCCTACGAGCAGTACTTC. Residues: CASSNPPNHREQAPYEQYF. The chain combines TRBV21-1 with TRBJ2-7; TRBD1 reflects the table's D call only, with no check against the DNA. TRBV21-1 is a recognized pseudogene. The length of the CDR3 is 19 residues.

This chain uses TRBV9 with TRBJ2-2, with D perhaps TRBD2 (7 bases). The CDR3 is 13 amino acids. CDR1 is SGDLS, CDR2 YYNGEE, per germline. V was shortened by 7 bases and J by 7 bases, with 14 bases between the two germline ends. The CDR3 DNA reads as TGTGCCAGCGGGGGGGCCATCGGCGGGGAGCTGTTTTTT. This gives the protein CASGGAIGGELFF.